The TCR beta chain under discussion was sequenced for a study of blood T cell repertoires in COVID-19. Overall study context: Samples of COVID-19 (acute and convalescent) were obtained from the United States, Italy and Spain. T cells, B-cell-depleted T cells, or PBMCs provided the cDNA or gDNA that served as material.

Source study methods: Nucleated cell number was recorded as an estimate derived from reference gene primer amplification. The table came from immunoSEQ multiplex PCR; TCRdb's copy has only in-frame clones and leaves some out. V, J and clone size reflect that table, while D and trimming were determined from the DNA. Here the sample spans about 150,000 clones, about four fifths being singletons. This CDR3 is 12 amino acids long. V shed 6 bases and J shed 10 bases, with 15 bases lying between them. The germline gives CDR1 LNHDA, CDR2 SQIVND (reference sequence). The rearrangement joins TRBV19 to TRBJ1-1; D remains ambiguous. This receptor was obtained from a human donor with acute or convalescent COVID-19. The donor label of this sample is uncertain. Sequenced sample: peripheral blood. The chain's CDR3 is CASSQYQSGAFF. The CDR3 nucleotides read TGTGCCAGTAGCCAGTACCAATCGGGAGCTTTCTTT.